The 30 T cell receptor beta chains reported below all come from one sample, sequenced in a study of T cells in Graves' hyperthyroidism and ophthalmopathy. RNA transcripts were the template for amplifying TCR beta CDR3 regions. First-round RT-PCR of the TCR CDR3 relied on the HTBI primer set. TCRdb re-analysed the multiplex PCR reads in MiXCR, keeping a single row per CDR3 protein. The table has almost 500,000 distinct CDR3 sequences, roughly 22% seen once; the top ten hold approximately 49%. The sequenced material came from blood. The receptors were sampled from a woman in her sixties or seventies with Graves' ophthalmopathy.

This clonotype turned up a few times. V usage is TRBV25-1 and J usage is TRBJ1-2; the D is unclear. V was clipped by 1 base and J by 6 bases, with 6 bases between them. The CDR3 has 12 residues. Germline lookup yields CDR1 MGHDK and CDR2 SYGVNS. The DNA of the CDR3 is TGTGCCAGCAGTGAATTTGGGGATGGCTACACCTTC. Translation gives CASSEFGDGYTF.

Remarks on this clonotype: A much more abundant neighbour one base away suggests this may be a read error. V and J are TRBV12-3 or TRBV12-4 and TRBJ1-1; TRBD1 aligns across 7 bases. The CDR3 is 14 residues long. The CDR3 is CASSSGTENTESFF. Here the CDR3 DNA reads TGTGCCAGCAGTTCCGGGACAGAAAACACTGAATCTTTCTTT.

This clonotype was counted between two and nine times. The rearrangement joins TRBV6-6 to TRBJ1-4, with TRBD1 as a possible D gene (5 bases). This CDR3 contains 15 residues. V lost 0 bases and J 1 base, leaving 6 bases between the germline ends. The germline V gene encodes CDR1 MNHNY and CDR2 SVGAGI (reference sequence). CDR3 region: CASSYSRGTNEKLFF. The CDR3 DNA follows: TGTGCCAGCAGTTACTCGAGGGGAACTAATGAAAAACTGTTTTTT.

The chain carries TRBV7-6 and TRBJ2-1; 7 bases are a match to TRBD2. J lost 6 bases, V lost 1 base, and 6 bases had no gene match. From germline, CDR1 is SGHVS and CDR2 FNYEAQ. This CDR3 contains 15 residues. The CDR3 reads CASSLGQSSGNEQFF. CDR3 DNA sequence: TGTGCCAGCAGCTTAGGGCAGTCTAGCGGCAATGAGCAGTTCTTC. Full variable domain (outside the CDR3, taken from reference TRBV7-6 and TRBJ2-1): GAGVSQSPRYKVTKRGQDVALRCDPISGHVSLYWYRQALGQGPEFLTYFNYEAQQDKSGLPNDRFSAERPEGSISTLTIQRTEQRDSAMYRCASSLGQSSGNEQFFGPGTRLTVL.

This clonotype was observed many times. The CDR3 nucleotides are TGTGCCAGCAGGGCCTACCTTACGGGGGGCCTAATGAACACTGAAGCTTTCTTT. Translation gives CASRAYLTGGLMNTEAFF. The chain carries TRBV28 and TRBJ1-1; tentatively, D is TRBD1 (6 bases). The V end was cut by 6 bases, the J end by 0 bases, with 23 bases between. The CDR3 runs to 18 residues. The germline gives CDR1 MDHEN, CDR2 SYDVKM.

The rearrangement joins TRBV6-1 to TRBJ1-4, with a possible D match to TRBD1 (6 bases). The CDR3 has 13 amino acids. Germline V gene data show CDR1 as MNHNS and CDR2 as SASEGT. Trimming removed 8 bases from V and 3 bases from J, with 10 bases in between. CDR3 nucleotides: TGTGCCAGCGTGGGGGCAGCTAATGAAAAACTGTTTTTT. Its translation is CASVGAANEKLFF.

The chain employs TRBV19 and TRBJ1-5, with D possibly matching TRBD1 (5 bases). There are 14 residues in the CDR3. Trimming took 6 bases from V and 5 from J, leaving 14 bases between them. Germline V CDR1 and CDR2: LNHDA, SQIVND (reference sequence). This chain's CDR3 is CASSPWQGDQPQHF. The CDR3 DNA sequence: TGTGCCAGTAGCCCCTGGCAGGGCGATCAGCCCCAGCATTTT.

Remarks on this clonotype: A read error may explain this, as a much larger clone is one base away. The gene calls are TRBV7-2 and TRBJ2-7, with D hard to call. The CDR3 is made up of 13 amino acids. Trimming took 1 base from V and 0 from J, leaving 4 bases between them. In germline, CDR1 is SGHTA, CDR2 FQGNSA. The CDR3 spells CASSLVSSYEQYF. In nucleotides, the CDR3 is TGTGCCAGCAGCTTAGTTAGCTCCTACGAGCAGTACTTC.

This rearrangement joins TRBV30 to TRBJ2-7; possibly TRBD1 or TRBD2 for D (5 bases each). The germline V and J ends were trimmed by 6 bases and 6 bases, with 15 bases remaining between them. The CDR3 has 12 amino acids. Germline V gene lookup returns CDR1 GTSNPN and CDR2 SVGIG (reference sequence). CDR3 coding DNA: TGTGCCTGCGGGACGATAGGACGCGAGCAGTACTTC. This gives the protein CACGTIGREQYF.

The chain uses TRBV18 and TRBJ2-1; unclear D gene. Germline loops: CDR1 KGHSH, CDR2 LQKENI. CDR3 length equals 15 residues. The V end was cut by 2 bases, the J end by 1 base, with 9 bases between. CDR3 protein: CASSPKMASYNEQFF. The CDR3 DNA follows: TGTGCCAGCTCACCAAAGATGGCTTCCTACAATGAGCAGTTCTTC.

This chain uses TRBV11-3 with TRBJ2-1; TRBD1 matches at 10 bases. The CDR3 consists of 18 residues. From germline, CDR1 is SGHNT and CDR2 YENEEA. The V and J ends lost 1 base and 5 bases, in that order; junction bases with no gene match: 11. As DNA, the CDR3 is TGTGCCAGCAGCTTAGCAGCCCTGGGACAGGGGAGAAACAATGAGCAGTTCTTC. It encodes CASSLAALGQGRNNEQFF.

The rearrangement uses TRBV7-2 and TRBJ1-3, with 7 bases lining up with TRBD1. This CDR3 is built from 12 residues. The V gene end was trimmed by 8 bases and the J gene end by 3 bases; junction bases not matched to a gene: 1. Germline CDR1 and CDR2: SGHTA and FQGNSA. DNA of the CDR3: TGTGCCAGCCAGGGGGTTGGAAACACCATATATTTT. It yields the protein CASQGVGNTIYF.

This clonotype was seen more than once but under ten times. The rearrangement joins TRBV20-1 to TRBJ1-5; D remains ambiguous. This CDR3 is 12 amino acids long. Per germline, CDR1 DFQATT and CDR2 SNEGSKA (reference sequence). Trimming cost V 1 base and J 7 bases, with 8 bases left between them. CDR3 protein: CSARVSLQPQHF. CDR3 DNA sequence: TGCAGTGCTAGAGTCAGCCTGCAGCCCCAGCATTTT.

This clonotype was seen a handful of times. The chain couples TRBV9 to TRBJ1-4, with D unclear. V lost 4 bases and J lost 0, with 13 bases in between. The V gene's germline CDR1 is SGDLS and CDR2 YYNGEE. The CDR3 totals 16 residues. Written as DNA, the CDR3 is TGTGCCAGCAGCTCCCGCCCGGGTGCAACTAATGAAAAACTGTTTTTT. Translating gives CASSSRPGATNEKLFF.

The J gene is TRBJ2-5, the V gene TRBV6-1; 11 positions agree with TRBD2. The junction had 14 bases not matched to a gene; V was cut back by 5 bases and J by 6 bases. Germline V gives CDR1 MNHNS, CDR2 SASEGT. This CDR3 has 17 residues. CDR3 DNA sequence: TGTGCCAGCAGTCGCGCAAAACTAGCGGGAGTTCGAAAGACCCAGTACTTC. It yields the protein CASSRAKLAGVRKTQYF.

This clonotype has only a few counts. The chain uses TRBV7-9 and TRBJ2-2, with 7 bases that match TRBD1. Germline V CDR1 and CDR2: SEHNR, FQNEAQ (reference sequence). J lost 1 base, V lost 0 bases, and 2 bases had no gene match. The CDR3 covers 16 residues. CDR3 region: CASSLAPGGNTGELFF. In nucleotides, the CDR3 is TGTGCCAGCAGCTTAGCTCCAGGGGGGAACACCGGGGAGCTGTTTTTT.

This clonotype was picked up a small number of times. CDR3 sequence: CASSVGRGGVETQYF. For the CDR3, the DNA is TGTGCCAGCAGCGTCGGGCGTGGAGGGGTGGAGACCCAGTACTTC. The rearrangement links TRBV9 to TRBJ2-5; D might be TRBD2 (6 bases). Germline assignment: CDR1 SGDLS and CDR2 YYNGEE. Trimming cost V 2 bases and J 5 bases, with 16 bases left between them. CDR3 length: 15 amino acids.

This chain uses TRBV3-1 with TRBJ1-1; possible D gene TRBD1, 6 bases. The CDR3 loop spans 15 amino acids. The germline V gene has CDR1 LGHDT and CDR2 YNNKEL (reference sequence). V gave up 0 bases and J gave up 1 base, with 9 bases separating them. Here the CDR3 DNA reads TGTGCCAGCAGCCAAGAGACAGGAGAGAACACTGAAGCTTTCTTT. It is translated as CASSQETGENTEAFF. Looking up the rest from reference TRBV3-1 and TRBJ1-1 gives the full variable domain: DTAVSQTPKYLVTQMGNDKSIKCEQNLGHDTMYWYKQDSKKFLKIMFSYNNKELIINETVPNRFSPKSPDKAHLNLHINSLELGDSAVYFCASSQETGENTEAFFGQGTRLTVV.

This clonotype was counted only a few times. The chain recombines TRBV12-3 or TRBV12-4 with TRBJ2-7; 12 bases align to TRBD2. The CDR3 runs to 16 residues. V lost 6 bases to trimming and J lost 7 bases; unmatched junction nucleotides: 13. As DNA, the CDR3 is TGTGCCAGCAGCTTATTTTGGACTAGCGGGATATGGGAGCAGTACTTC. Its protein product is CASSLFWTSGIWEQYF.

The chain recombines TRBV11-2 with TRBJ2-7; the match to TRBD2 covers 12 bases. With 5 bases clipped from V and 3 bases from J, the junction kept 17 bases outside the gene matches. The CDR3 spans 19 residues. From germline, CDR1 is SGHAT and CDR2 FQNNGV. The CDR3 loop reads CASSPLWTRLAGVFYEQYF. In DNA, the CDR3 is TGTGCCAGCAGCCCACTTTGGACTAGACTAGCGGGAGTTTTCTACGAGCAGTACTTC.

This clonotype has just a few counts. The genes are TRBV7-9 and TRBJ1-3, with a tentative D call TRBD1 (5 bases). Germline CDR1 and CDR2: SEHNR and FQNEAQ (reference sequence). Trimming stripped 3 bases from V and 4 bases from J, with 13 bases between. The CDR3 spans 15 residues. The CDR3 DNA is TGTGCCAGCAGCTTGGGGCGGAACGTCGGAAACACCATATATTTT. Encoded protein: CASSLGRNVGNTIYF.

The genes are TRBV2 and TRBJ2-2; 8 nucleotides line up with TRBD2. The CDR3 is 15 amino acids. CDR1 is SNHLY, CDR2 FYNNEI, per germline. V was clipped by 6 bases and J by 4 bases; unmatched bases: 7. The CDR3: CASREPGGVTGELFF. The CDR3 coding sequence is TGTGCCAGCAGGGAGCCGGGAGGGGTCACCGGGGAGCTGTTTTTT.

This clonotype has more than one count but fewer than ten. The CDR3 region is CASSQPSGRPYEQYF. CDR3 DNA: TGCGCCAGCAGCCAACCTAGCGGGAGGCCCTACGAGCAGTACTTC. The gene calls are TRBV4-1 and TRBJ2-7, with 11 bases that match TRBD2. With 2 bases clipped from V and 2 bases from J, the junction kept 2 bases outside the gene matches. The CDR3 runs 15 residues. From germline, CDR1 is MGHRA and CDR2 YSYEKL.

This clonotype was counted ten times or more. DNA of the CDR3: TGTGCCAGCAGTGATACCCGAGCAGATACGCAGTATTTT. Encoded protein: CASSDTRADTQYF. The chain links TRBV28 to TRBJ2-3, with D uncertain. The CDR3 loop spans 13 amino acids. The germline V gene encodes CDR1 MDHEN and CDR2 SYDVKM. The ends were cut back, 5 bases at V and 4 bases at J, with 10 bases in the middle. The complete variable domain, with remaining parts taken from reference TRBV28 and TRBJ2-3, reads DVKVTQSSRYLVKRTGEKVFLECVQDMDHENMFWYRQDPGLGLRLIYFSYDVKMKEKGDIPEGYSVSREKKERFSLILESASTNQTSMYLCASSDTRADTQYFGPGTRLTVL.

This clonotype has at least ten counts. The J gene is TRBJ2-7, the V gene TRBV3-1, with a tentative D call TRBD2 (5 bases). The V gene's germline CDR1 is LGHDT and CDR2 YNNKEL (reference sequence). Trimming pared 4 bases from V and 3 bases from J, leaving 13 bases between. The CDR3 runs 14 residues. The CDR3 sequence is CASSPWGEGYEQYF. The CDR3 region has the DNA TGTGCCAGCAGCCCCTGGGGAGAGGGCTACGAGCAGTACTTC.

This clonotype was seen only a few times. The rearrangement links TRBV6-2 or TRBV6-3 to TRBJ1-1; 10 bases map to TRBD1. Germline lookup yields CDR1 MNHEY and CDR2 SVGEGT. This CDR3 has 16 residues. The J segment lost 4 bases and the V segment lost 5 bases, leaving 10 bases of the junction unmatched. CDR3 loop: CASSPHRTGGGTEAFF. The CDR3, as DNA: TGTGCCAGCAGTCCCCACCGGACAGGGGGAGGCACTGAAGCTTTCTTT.

This clonotype was counted between two and nine times. The V gene is TRBV5-1, the J gene TRBJ2-1; no clear D. The CDR3 has 16 residues. The V gene's germline CDR1 is SGHRS and CDR2 YFSETQ. Trimming removed 0 bases at V and 8 bases at J, with 18 bases between. CDR3 protein: CASSLEGWAAGHEQFF. The CDR3 nucleotides read TGCGCCAGCAGCTTGGAAGGGTGGGCCGCTGGTCATGAGCAGTTCTTC. Full variable domain (rest looked up from reference TRBV5-1 and TRBJ2-1): KAGVTQTPRYLIKTRGQQVTLSCSPISGHRSVSWYQQTPGQGLQFLFEYFSETQRNKGNFPGRFSGRQFSNSRSEMNVSTLELGDSALYLCASSLEGWAAGHEQFFGPGTRLTVL.

Ten or more counts support this clonotype. V is TRBV7-9 and J is TRBJ2-3; 16 bases agree with TRBD2. The ends lost 6 bases at V and 6 bases at J; junction bases unmatched: 12. Germline values: CDR1 SEHNR, CDR2 FQNEAQ (reference sequence). CDR3 length: 18 residues. CDR3 amino acids: CASRHTGTSGRAPDTQYF. The CDR3 DNA is TGTGCCAGCAGACACACCGGGACTAGCGGGAGGGCCCCCGATACGCAGTATTTT.

This clonotype is a singleton in its sample. V is TRBV19 and J is TRBJ1-1; weak D call: TRBD1 (5 bases). The CDR3 extends over 14 amino acids. Deletions cut 6 bases from V and 0 bases from J, with 11 bases between. Germline CDR1 reads LNHDA; CDR2 reads SQIVND (reference sequence). CDR3 DNA: TGTGCCAGTAGAGTCGGGACGATGAACACTGAAGCTTTCTTT. It codes for CASRVGTMNTEAFF.

The V and J genes are TRBV6-1 and TRBJ2-2, with 8 nucleotides matching TRBD1. The V gene's germline CDR1 is MNHNS and CDR2 SASEGT. The ends lost 6 bases at V and 1 base at J; junction bases unmatched: 10. The CDR3 is made up of 17 amino acids. The CDR3, as DNA: TGTGCCAGCAGCCGGATTCAGGGGGCCGGGAACACCGGGGAGCTGTTTTTT. It yields the protein CASSRIQGAGNTGELFF.